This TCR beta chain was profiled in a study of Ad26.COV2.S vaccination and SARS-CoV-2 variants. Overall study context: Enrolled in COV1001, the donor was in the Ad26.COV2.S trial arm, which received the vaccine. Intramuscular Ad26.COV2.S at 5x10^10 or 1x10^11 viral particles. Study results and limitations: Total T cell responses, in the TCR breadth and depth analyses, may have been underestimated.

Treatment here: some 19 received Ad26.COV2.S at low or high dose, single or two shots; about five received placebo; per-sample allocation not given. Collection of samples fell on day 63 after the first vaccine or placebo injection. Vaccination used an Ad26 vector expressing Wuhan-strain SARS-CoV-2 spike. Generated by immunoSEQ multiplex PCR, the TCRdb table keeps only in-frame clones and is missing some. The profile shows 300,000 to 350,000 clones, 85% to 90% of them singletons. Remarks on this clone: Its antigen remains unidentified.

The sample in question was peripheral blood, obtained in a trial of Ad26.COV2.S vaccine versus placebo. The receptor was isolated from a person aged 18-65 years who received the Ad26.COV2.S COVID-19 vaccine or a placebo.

The CDR3 coding sequence is TGTGCCAGCAGCCCGGACCACTCTGGAAACACCATATATTTT. Its protein is CASSPDHSGNTIYF. V gene TRBV2 combines with J gene TRBJ1-3, with D unresolved. V was shortened by 6 bases and J by 0 bases, with 9 bases between the two germline ends. The CDR3 extends over 14 amino acids. Germline-derived CDR1 and CDR2 are SNHLY and FYNNEI.